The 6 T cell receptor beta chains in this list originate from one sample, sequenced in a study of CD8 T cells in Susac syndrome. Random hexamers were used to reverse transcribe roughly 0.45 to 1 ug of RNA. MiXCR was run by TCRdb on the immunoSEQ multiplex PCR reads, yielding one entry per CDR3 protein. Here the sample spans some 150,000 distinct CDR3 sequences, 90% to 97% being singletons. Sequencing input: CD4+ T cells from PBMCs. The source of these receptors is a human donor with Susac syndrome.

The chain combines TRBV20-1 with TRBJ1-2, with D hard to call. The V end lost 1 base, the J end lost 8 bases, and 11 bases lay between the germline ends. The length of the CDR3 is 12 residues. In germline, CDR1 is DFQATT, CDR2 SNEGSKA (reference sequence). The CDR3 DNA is TGCAGTGCTAGAGTGGGTTATGCAGGCTACACCTTC. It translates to CSARVGYAGYTF.

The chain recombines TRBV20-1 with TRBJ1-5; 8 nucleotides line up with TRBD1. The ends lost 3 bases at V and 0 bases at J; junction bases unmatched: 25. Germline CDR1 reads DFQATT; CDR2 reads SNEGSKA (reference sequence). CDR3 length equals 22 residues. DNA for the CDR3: TGCAGTGCTAGTGGGGCGGGGCAGGGGGCCCCGGCAAGTATATATAGCAATCAGCCCCAGCATTTT. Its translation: CSASGAGQGAPASIYSNQPQHF.

The CDR3 nucleotides are TGTGCCAGCAGCTTCACCGGGACAGGGGAGGGCTACACCTTC. Encoded protein: CASSFTGTGEGYTF. The V and J genes are TRBV5-4 and TRBJ1-2, with 10 bases identical to TRBD1. The CDR3 length is 14 residues. Germline V CDR1 and CDR2: SGHNT, YYREEE (reference sequence). J gave up 8 bases and V 2 bases, and 6 bases lay outside the gene matches.

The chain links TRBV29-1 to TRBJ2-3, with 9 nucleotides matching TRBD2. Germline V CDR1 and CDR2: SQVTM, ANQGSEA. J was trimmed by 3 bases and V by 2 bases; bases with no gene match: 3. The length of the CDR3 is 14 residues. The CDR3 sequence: CSVESSGRTDTQYF. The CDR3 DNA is TGCAGCGTTGAATCCAGCGGGAGGACAGATACGCAGTATTTT.

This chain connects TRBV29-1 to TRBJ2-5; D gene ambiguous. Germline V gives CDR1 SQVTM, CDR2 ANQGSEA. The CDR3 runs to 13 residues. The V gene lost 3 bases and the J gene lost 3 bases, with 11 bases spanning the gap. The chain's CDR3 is CSVESQVKETQYF. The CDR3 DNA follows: TGCAGCGTTGAGAGTCAGGTTAAAGAGACCCAGTACTTC.

DNA for the CDR3: TGTGCCAGCAGCGCTAGCGGGGGCACCCAAGAGACCCAGTACTTC. It codes for CASSASGGTQETQYF. The gene calls are TRBV5-4 and TRBJ2-5; TRBD2 aligns across 10 bases. CDR1 is SGHNT and CDR2 is YYREEE in the germline V gene (reference sequence). The J segment lost 1 base and the V segment lost 4 bases, leaving 4 bases of the junction unmatched. The CDR3 is 15 amino acids.